The rows below give T cell receptor beta chains drawn from one sample of a study of OX40 agonist ivuxolimab in advanced cancers. TCRdb keeps only in-frame clones here, not all; method: immunoSEQ multiplex PCR. The sample carries about 58,000 clones, about nine tenths recorded once. Specimen: CD4+ or CD8+ T cells sorted from blood, collected in a trial of the OX40 agonist ivuxolimab. The receptors here all came from an adult with an advanced solid tumor such as melanoma, head and neck, liver or kidney cancer. CDR3s include the opening cysteine and the closing phenylalanine or tryptophan.

v_call	j_call	cdr3_aa
TRBV12-5	TRBJ2-5	CASGYTTGWRGETQYF
TRBV5-1	TRBJ2-3	CASTRPGGGTDTQYF
TRBV2	TRBJ2-5	CASSSDSYQETQYF
TRBV30	TRBJ1-4	CAWSSGTGGEKLFF
TRBV19	TRBJ2-7	CASSMGQGGPYEQYF
TRBV4-1	TRBJ2-1	CASSRSLAESYNEQFF
TRBV9	TRBJ2-1	CASSSLGGGVEEDEQFF
TRBV28	TRBJ1-6	CASSLYSPNSPLHF
TRBV2	TRBJ2-1	CASREGAYNEQFF
TRBV14	TRBJ1-1	CASSRGLNTEAFF
TRBV28	TRBJ1-4	CASSGDRVPGEKLFF
TRBV30	TRBJ2-4	CAWADDNRAKNIQYF
TRBV6-5	TRBJ2-7	CASSYYDSYEQYF
TRBV9	TRBJ2-3	CASSVGAVTDTQYF
TRBV7-9	TRBJ2-5	CASSFPPGANQETQYF
TRBV11-2	TRBJ2-7	CASSSGIAYEQYF
TRBV28	TRBJ1-5	CASSFRPGGQPQHF
TRBV10-3	TRBJ1-1	CAISELGTANTEAFF
TRBV4-2	TRBJ1-2	CASSSDRAGDYGYTF
TRBV5-1	TRBJ2-2	CASSLVGVTGELFF
TRBV13	TRBJ2-2	CASTTGQTHTGELFF